This TCR beta chain emerged from a study of cytomegalovirus exposure and HLA in healthy donors. Background on the study: Researchers previously reported finding roughly 120 million unique TCR beta sequences from some 180 million T cells.

This clone appeared a few times. Its antigen is unidentified. Study-wide findings and caveats: In a later analysis, TCR beta V- and J-gene trimming showed a link to a missense DCLRE1C variant. Sequence variants that were highly shared formed a cluster that was likely a sequencing artifact.

13 Jbeta primers and 60 Vbeta primers were used for the PCR. The assay was immunoSEQ multiplex PCR, and TCRdb's table has in-frame clones only and misses some. Among about 73,000 clones listed, 75% were seen once. V trimming: 5 bases; J trimming: 6 bases; junction bases outside the gene matches: 4. Germline V gene sequence: CDR1 MNHNY, CDR2 SVGAGI (reference sequence). The CDR3 spans 14 residues. At the time of sampling, donors were nominally healthy, though unrecorded immune exposures were likely. The chain carries TRBV6-6 and TRBJ1-4; 9 positions match TRBD1. Material for sequencing was PBMCs. This receptor was obtained from a man between 65 and 85 years old in good health and CMV-seronegative. The CDR3 DNA is TGTGCCAGCAGTCCCGGGACAGGGTATGAAAAACTGTTTTTT. Amino acid sequence: CASSPGTGYEKLFF.